The sequence of this T cell receptor beta chain was determined in a study of OX40 agonist ivuxolimab in advanced cancers. Assay: immunoSEQ multiplex PCR; the TCRdb copy retains only in-frame clones and omits some. The data contain about 110,000 clones, approximately 89% of them singletons. V gave up 6 bases and J gave up 0 bases, with 5 bases separating them. The CDR3 extends over 12 amino acids. Germline CDR1 MNHNS, CDR2 SASEGT. Whole-study findings and limits: Certain nonresponders additionally had low normalized T-cell clonal expansion.

Regarding this clone: What it binds is not known.

This specimen consisted of CD4+ or CD8+ T cells sorted from blood, obtained in a trial of the OX40 agonist ivuxolimab. The source of this sequence is an adult with an advanced solid tumor such as melanoma, head and neck, liver or kidney cancer. The V call is TRBV6-1, the J call TRBJ1-1, with D uncertain. CDR3: CASSRVNTEAFF. The DNA for the CDR3 is TGTGCCAGCAGCCGAGTGAACACTGAAGCTTTCTTT.